This T cell receptor (beta chain) was identified during a study of pediatric ulcerative colitis. As for the study in general: Six to eight patients showed pancolitis and two showed left-sided colitis.

The rectum was sampled with one to two pinch biopsies at colonoscopy. The germline V gene encodes CDR1 SGHVS and CDR2 FQNEAQ. V dropped 4 bases and J dropped 3 bases, with 14 bases sitting between them. There are 15 residues in the CDR3. Broader study findings: Ulcerative colitis patients shared more blood-rectal clones than controls. Two patients had blood samples with substantially reduced template counts.

As concerns this clone: Its antigen is unknown.

Some clones are missing from TCRdb's copy, which holds only in-frame ones; the method was immunoSEQ multiplex PCR. The data contain 40,000 to 60,000 clones, 78% of them singletons. The rearrangement uses TRBV7-8 and TRBJ2-3; D not certain. Input material: gut tissue. The TCR was taken from a girl aged 5-17 years with moderate ulcerative colitis. CDR3 in DNA: TGTGCCAGCAGCTCCCGCGTGGGTAGGACAGATACGCAGTATTTT. As protein: CASSSRVGRTDTQYF.